This T cell receptor (beta chain) was sequenced for a study of technical replicates of blood from a few donors. Clones were read by immunoSEQ multiplex PCR, and TCRdb kept only the in-frame ones, dropping some. The sample gives some 70,000 clones, about 89% of which show up once; approximately 4.8% is in the top ten. This CDR3 has 13 residues. Germline V gene sequence: CDR1 SGHNT, CDR2 YYREEE (reference sequence). V lost 7 bases and J lost 2, with 12 bases in between. The sequenced material came from PBMCs. V and J are TRBV5-4 and TRBJ1-1, with no clear D. This sequence originates from a human donor in good health. Some clones in this sample may be carry-over from other donors' samples. The CDR3 reads CASRVQVNTEAFF. The CDR3 bases are TGTGCCAGCCGAGTGCAGGTAAACACTGAAGCTTTCTTT.